The source of this T cell receptor (beta chain) is a study of T cell responses to AZD1222 COVID-19 vaccine. Trimming stripped 5 bases from V and 1 base from J, with 12 bases between. The germline CDR1 and CDR2 sequences are MDHEN and SYDVKM. CDR3 length equals 14 residues. Method: immunoSEQ multiplex PCR; TCRdb's copy keeps in-frame clones and lacks some. This repertoire shows 110,000 to 150,000 clones, around 85% found once; its top ten account for around 8%. The rearrangement uses TRBV28 and TRBJ2-7, with D perhaps matching TRBD1 or TRBD2 (5 bases each). This TCR came from an adult in good health. The specimen comprised peripheral blood, sampled on day 0 of AZD1222 vaccination. CDR3 in amino acids: CASSVGWGSYEQYF. In DNA form, the CDR3 reads TGTGCCAGCAGTGTTGGTTGGGGGTCCTACGAGCAGTACTTC.